Here is one T cell receptor beta chain with its context. The sample is drawn from a study of blood T cell repertoires in COVID-19. The method was immunoSEQ multiplex PCR; TCRdb's version includes in-frame clones alone and lacks a portion of them. The sample holds about 310,000 clones, roughly 90% seen once. The V end was cut by 5 bases, the J end by 6 bases, with 16 bases between. Germline CDR1 is SGHAT and CDR2 is FQNNGV. This CDR3 has 14 amino acids. What the recovered Cohort 3 donors had was two negative PCRs, clearance, or symptom resolution. The V and J genes are TRBV11-2 and TRBJ1-1; D remains unclear. The source of this sequence is a man aged 55 to 70 who had recovered from COVID-19. Sequenced material: PBMCs or T cells enriched from blood (not recorded which). The CDR3 DNA reads TGTGCCAGCAGCCTTACGTTCAGAACCCCTGAAGCTTTCTTT. Translating gives CASSLTFRTPEAFF.